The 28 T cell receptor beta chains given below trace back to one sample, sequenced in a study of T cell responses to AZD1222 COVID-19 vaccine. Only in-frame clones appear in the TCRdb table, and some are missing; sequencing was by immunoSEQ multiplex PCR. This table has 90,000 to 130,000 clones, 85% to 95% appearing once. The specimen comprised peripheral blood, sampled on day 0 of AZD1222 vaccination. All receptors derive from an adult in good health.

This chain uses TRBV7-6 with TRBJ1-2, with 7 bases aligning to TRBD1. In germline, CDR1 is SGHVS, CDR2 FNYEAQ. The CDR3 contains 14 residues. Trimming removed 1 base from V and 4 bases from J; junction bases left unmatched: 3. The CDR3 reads CASSLEEGAYGYTF. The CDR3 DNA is TGTGCCAGCAGCTTAGAGGAGGGGGCCTATGGCTACACCTTC.

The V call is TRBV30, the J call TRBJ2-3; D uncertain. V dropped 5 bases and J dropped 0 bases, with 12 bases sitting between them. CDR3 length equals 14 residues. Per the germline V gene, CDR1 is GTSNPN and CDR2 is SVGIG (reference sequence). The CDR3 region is CAWGDSPSTDTQYF. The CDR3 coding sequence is TGTGCCTGGGGAGACTCGCCGAGCACAGATACGCAGTATTTT.

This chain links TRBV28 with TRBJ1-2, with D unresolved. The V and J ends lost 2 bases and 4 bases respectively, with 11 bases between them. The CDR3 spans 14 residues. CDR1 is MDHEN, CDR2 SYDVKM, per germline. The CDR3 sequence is CASSLLSGSYGYTF. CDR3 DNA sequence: TGTGCCAGCAGTTTACTATCTGGAAGCTATGGCTACACCTTC.

This chain's CDR3 is CASSERPEAFF. The DNA of the CDR3 is TGTGCCAGCAGCGAAAGGCCTGAAGCTTTCTTT. The V gene is TRBV7-2, the J gene TRBJ1-1, with D uncertain. Trimming stripped 5 bases from V and 6 bases from J, with 7 bases between. Per the germline V gene, CDR1 is SGHTA and CDR2 is FQGNSA. The CDR3 has 11 amino acids.

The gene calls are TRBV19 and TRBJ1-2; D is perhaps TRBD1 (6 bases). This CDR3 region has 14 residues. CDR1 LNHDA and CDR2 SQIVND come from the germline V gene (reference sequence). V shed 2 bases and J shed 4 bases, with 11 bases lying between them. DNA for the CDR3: TGTGCCAGTAGTATATGGGGGGACATCTATGGCTACACCTTC. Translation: CASSIWGDIYGYTF.

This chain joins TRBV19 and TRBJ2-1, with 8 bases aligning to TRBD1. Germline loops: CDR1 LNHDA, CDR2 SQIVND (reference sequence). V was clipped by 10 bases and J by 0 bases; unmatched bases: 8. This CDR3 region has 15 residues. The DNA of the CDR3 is TGTGCCACCAGAAATGGGACAGGCTCCTACAATGAGCAGTTCTTC. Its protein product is CATRNGTGSYNEQFF. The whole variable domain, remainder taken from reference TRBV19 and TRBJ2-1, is DGGITQSPKYLFRKEGQNVTLSCEQNLNHDAMYWYRQDPGQGLRLIYYSQIVNDFQKGDIAEGYSVSREKKESFPLTVTSAQKNPTAFYLCATRNGTGSYNEQFFGPGTRLTVL.

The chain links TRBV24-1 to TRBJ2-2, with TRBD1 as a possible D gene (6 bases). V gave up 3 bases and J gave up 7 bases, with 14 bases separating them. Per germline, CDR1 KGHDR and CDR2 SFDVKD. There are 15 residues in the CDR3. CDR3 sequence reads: CATSDAGRGYGELFF. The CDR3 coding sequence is TGTGCCACCAGTGATGCCGGTAGGGGGTACGGGGAGCTGTTTTTT.

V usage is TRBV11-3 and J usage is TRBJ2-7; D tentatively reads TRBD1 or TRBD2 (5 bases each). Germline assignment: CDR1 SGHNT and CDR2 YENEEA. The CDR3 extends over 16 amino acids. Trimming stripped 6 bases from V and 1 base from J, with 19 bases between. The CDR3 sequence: CASRGDRDGPSYEQYF. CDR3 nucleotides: TGTGCCAGCAGGGGGGATCGGGACGGACCTTCCTACGAGCAGTACTTC.

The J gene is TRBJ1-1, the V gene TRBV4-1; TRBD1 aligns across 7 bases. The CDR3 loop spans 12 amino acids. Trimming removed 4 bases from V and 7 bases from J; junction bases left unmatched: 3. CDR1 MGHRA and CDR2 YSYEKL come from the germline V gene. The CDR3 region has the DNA TGCGCCAGCAGCCTCCGGGACAGTGAAGCTTTCTTT. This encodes CASSLRDSEAFF.

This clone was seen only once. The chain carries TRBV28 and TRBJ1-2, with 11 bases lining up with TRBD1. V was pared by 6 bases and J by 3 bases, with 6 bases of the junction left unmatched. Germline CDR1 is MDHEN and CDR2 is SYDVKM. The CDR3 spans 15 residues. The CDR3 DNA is TGTGCCAGCAGCCAACCGGGACAGGGGGACTATGGCTACACCTTC. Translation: CASSQPGQGDYGYTF.

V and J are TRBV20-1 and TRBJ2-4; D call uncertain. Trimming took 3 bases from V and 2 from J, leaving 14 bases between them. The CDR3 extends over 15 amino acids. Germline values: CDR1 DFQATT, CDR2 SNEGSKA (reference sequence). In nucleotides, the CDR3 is TGCAGTGCTAGTACCCAGCGCGTGACCAAAAACATTCAGTACTTC. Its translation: CSASTQRVTKNIQYF.

The DNA of the CDR3 is TGTGCCAGCAGCTTCGCATTGAACACTGAAGCTTTCTTT. It yields the protein CASSFALNTEAFF. The J gene is TRBJ1-1, the V gene TRBV5-8; D remains unclear. The CDR3 spans 13 residues. Trimming took 2 bases from V and 0 from J, leaving 5 bases between them. The V gene's germline CDR1 is SGHTS and CDR2 YDEGEE. Full variable domain (rest looked up from reference TRBV5-8 and TRBJ1-1): EAGVTQSPTHLIKTRGQQATLRCSPISGHTSVYWYQQALGLGLQFLLWYDEGEERNRGNFPPRFSGRQFPNYSSELNVNALELEDSALYLCASSFALNTEAFFGQGTRLTVV.

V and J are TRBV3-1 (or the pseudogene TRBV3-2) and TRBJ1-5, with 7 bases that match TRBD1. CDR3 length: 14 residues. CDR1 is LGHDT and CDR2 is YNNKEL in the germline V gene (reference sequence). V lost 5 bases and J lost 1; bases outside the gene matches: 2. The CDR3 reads CASSKTGSNQPQHF. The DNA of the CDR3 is TGTGCCAGCAGCAAGACAGGGAGCAATCAGCCCCAGCATTTT.

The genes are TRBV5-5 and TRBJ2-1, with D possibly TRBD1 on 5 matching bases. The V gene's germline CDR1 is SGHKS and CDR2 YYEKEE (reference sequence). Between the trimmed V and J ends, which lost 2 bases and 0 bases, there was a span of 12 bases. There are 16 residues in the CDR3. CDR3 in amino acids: CASSFLGPSSYNEQFF. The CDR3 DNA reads TGTGCCAGCAGCTTTTTGGGGCCGAGCTCCTACAATGAGCAGTTCTTC.

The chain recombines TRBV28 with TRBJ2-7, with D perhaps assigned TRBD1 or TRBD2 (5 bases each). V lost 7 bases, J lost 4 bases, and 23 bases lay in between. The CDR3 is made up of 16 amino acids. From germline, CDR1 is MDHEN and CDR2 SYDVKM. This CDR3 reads CASTPIPRQGVYEQYF. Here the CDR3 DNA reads TGTGCCAGCACCCCAATTCCAAGGCAGGGAGTTTACGAGCAGTACTTC.

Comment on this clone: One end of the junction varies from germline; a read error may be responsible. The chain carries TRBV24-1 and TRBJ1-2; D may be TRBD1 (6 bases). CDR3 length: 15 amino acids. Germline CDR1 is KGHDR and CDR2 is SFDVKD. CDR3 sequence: CTTSDTGQTNYGYTF. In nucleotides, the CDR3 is TGTACCACCAGTGATACAGGACAGACTAACTATGGCTACACCTTC.

CDR3 sequence reads: CASNSGGARTPGGYTF. The DNA of the CDR3 is TGTGCCTCTAATTCTGGGGGGGCGAGGACCCCCGGGGGCTACACCTTC. The chain has TRBV21-1 and TRBJ1-2. TRBV21-1 is a listed pseudogene. The CDR3 is made up of 16 amino acids.

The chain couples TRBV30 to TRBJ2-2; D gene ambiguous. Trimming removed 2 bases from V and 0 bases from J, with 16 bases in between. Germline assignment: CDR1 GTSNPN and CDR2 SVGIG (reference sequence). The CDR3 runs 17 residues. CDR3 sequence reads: CAWSSRLLVTNTGELFF. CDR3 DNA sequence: TGTGCCTGGAGTTCCCGTCTTTTGGTAACGAACACCGGGGAGCTGTTTTTT.

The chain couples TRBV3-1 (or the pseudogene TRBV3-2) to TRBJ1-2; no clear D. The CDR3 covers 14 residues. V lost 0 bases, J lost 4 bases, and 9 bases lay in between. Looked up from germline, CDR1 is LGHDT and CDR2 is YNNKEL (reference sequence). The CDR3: CASSQDNSGYGYTF. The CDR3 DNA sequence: TGTGCCAGCAGCCAAGATAACTCTGGCTATGGCTACACCTTC.

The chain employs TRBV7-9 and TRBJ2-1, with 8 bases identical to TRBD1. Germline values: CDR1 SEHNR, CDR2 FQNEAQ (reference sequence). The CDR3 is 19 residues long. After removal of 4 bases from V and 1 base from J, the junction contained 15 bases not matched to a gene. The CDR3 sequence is CASSSGQGLGGVSYNEQFF. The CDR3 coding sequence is TGTGCCAGCAGCTCCGGACAGGGTTTAGGAGGGGTTTCCTACAATGAGCAGTTCTTC. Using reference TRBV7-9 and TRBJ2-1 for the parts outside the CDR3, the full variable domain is DTGVSQNPRHKITKRGQNVTFRCDPISEHNRLYWYRQTLGQGPEFLTYFQNEAQLEKSRLLSDRFSAERPKGSFSTLEIQRTEQGDSAMYLCASSSGQGLGGVSYNEQFFGPGTRLTVL.

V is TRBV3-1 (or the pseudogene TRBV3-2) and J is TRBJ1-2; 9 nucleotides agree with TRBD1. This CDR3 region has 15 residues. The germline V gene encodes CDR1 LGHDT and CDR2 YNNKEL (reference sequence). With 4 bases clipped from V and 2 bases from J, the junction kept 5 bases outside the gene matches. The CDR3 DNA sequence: TGTGCCAGCAGCCGGGCCGGGACAGGGAACTATGGCTACACCTTC. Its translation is CASSRAGTGNYGYTF.

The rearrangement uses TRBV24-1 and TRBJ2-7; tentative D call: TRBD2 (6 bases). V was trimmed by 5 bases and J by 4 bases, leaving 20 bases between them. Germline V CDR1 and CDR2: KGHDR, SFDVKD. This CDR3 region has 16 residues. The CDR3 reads CATSAGGADLFYEQYF. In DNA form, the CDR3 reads TGTGCCACCAGTGCCGGGGGAGCGGACCTATTTTACGAGCAGTACTTC.

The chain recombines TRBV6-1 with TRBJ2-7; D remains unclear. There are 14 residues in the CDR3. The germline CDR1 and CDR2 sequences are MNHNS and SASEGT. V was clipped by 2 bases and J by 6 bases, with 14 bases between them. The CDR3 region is CASSEMGWVPEQYF. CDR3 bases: TGTGCCAGCAGTGAAATGGGATGGGTCCCCGAGCAGTACTTC.

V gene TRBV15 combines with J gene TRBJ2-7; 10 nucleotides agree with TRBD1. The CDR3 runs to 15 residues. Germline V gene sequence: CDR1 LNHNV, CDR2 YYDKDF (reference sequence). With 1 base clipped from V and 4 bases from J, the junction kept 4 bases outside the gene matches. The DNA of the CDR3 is TGTGCCACCAGCAGAGGGGGACAGGGGAAGTACGAGCAGTACTTC. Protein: CATSRGGQGKYEQYF. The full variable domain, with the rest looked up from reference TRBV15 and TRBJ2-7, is DAMVIQNPRYQVTQFGKPVTLSCSQTLNHNVMYWYQQKSSQAPKLLFHYYDKDFNNEADTPDNFQSRRPNTSFCFLDIRSPGLGDTAMYLCATSRGGQGKYEQYFGPGTRLTVT.

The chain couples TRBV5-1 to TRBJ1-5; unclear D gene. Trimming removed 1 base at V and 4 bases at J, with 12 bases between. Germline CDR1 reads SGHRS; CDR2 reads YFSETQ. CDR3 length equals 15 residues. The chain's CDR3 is CASSLMGRENQPQHF. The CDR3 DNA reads TGCGCCAGCAGCTTGATGGGCCGAGAAAATCAGCCCCAGCATTTT.

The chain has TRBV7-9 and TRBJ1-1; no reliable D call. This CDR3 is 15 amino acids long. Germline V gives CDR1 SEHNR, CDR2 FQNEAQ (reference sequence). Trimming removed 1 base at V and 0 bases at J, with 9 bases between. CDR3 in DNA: TGTGCCAGCAGCTTAGTATTTGGGTTGAACACTGAAGCTTTCTTT. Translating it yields CASSLVFGLNTEAFF.

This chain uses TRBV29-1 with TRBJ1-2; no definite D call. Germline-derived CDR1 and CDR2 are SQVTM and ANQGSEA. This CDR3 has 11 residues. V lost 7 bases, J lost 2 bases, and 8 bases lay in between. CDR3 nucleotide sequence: TGCAGCGCTCCCCAAAACTATGGCTACACCTTC. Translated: CSAPQNYGYTF.

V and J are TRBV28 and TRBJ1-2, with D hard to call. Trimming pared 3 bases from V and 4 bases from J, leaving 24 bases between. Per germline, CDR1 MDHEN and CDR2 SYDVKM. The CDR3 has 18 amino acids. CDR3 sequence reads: CASSFIGPQREQIYGYTF. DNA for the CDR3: TGTGCCAGCAGTTTTATCGGCCCTCAGAGGGAACAAATCTATGGCTACACCTTC.